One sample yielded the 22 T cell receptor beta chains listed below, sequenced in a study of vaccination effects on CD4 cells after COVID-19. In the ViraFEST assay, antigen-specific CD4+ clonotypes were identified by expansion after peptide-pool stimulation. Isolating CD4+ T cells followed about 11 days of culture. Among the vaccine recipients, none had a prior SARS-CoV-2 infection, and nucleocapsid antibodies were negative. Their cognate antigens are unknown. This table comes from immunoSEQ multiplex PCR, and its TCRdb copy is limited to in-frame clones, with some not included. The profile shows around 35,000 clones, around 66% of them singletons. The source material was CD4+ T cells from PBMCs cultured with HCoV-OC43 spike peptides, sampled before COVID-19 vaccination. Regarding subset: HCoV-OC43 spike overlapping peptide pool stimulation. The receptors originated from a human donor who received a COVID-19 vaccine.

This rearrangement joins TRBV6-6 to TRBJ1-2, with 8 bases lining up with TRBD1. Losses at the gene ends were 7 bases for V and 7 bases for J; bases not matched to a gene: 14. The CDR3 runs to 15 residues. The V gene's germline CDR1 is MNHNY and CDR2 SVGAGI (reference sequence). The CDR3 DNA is TGTGCCAGCACTTCCGGACAGGGTCTTGTTGGTGGCTACACCTTC. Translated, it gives CASTSGQGLVGGYTF.

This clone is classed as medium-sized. Here the CDR3 reads CASSLITSGGIRDTQYF. DNA for the CDR3: TGTGCCAGCAGTCTTATTACTAGCGGGGGTATTCGGGATACGCAGTATTTT. The chain recombines TRBV6-6 with TRBJ2-3, with TRBD2 identical over 11 bases. CDR1 is MNHNY, CDR2 SVGAGI, per germline (reference sequence). The CDR3 consists of 17 residues. V lost 5 bases, J lost 6 bases, and 13 bases stayed unmatched.

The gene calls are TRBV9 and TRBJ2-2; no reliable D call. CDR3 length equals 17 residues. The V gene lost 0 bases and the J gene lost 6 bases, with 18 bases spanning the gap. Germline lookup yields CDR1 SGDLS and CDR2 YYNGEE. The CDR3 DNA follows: TGTGCCAGCAGCGTAGATTCGGATAGTTGGTTCCCCGGGGAGCTGTTTTTT. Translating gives CASSVDSDSWFPGELFF.

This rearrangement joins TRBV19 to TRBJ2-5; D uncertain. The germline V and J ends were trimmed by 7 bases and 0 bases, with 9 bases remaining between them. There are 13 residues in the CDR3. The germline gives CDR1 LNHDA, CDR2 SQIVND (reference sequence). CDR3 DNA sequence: TGTGCCAGTAAAATGGCCAACCAAGAGACCCAGTACTTC. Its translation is CASKMANQETQYF.

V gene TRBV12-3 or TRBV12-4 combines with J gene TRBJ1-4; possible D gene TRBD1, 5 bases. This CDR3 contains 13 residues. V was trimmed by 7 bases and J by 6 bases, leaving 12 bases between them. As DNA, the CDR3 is TGTGCCAGCACCCAAGGGGTGGATGAAAAACTGTTTTTT. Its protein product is CASTQGVDEKLFF.

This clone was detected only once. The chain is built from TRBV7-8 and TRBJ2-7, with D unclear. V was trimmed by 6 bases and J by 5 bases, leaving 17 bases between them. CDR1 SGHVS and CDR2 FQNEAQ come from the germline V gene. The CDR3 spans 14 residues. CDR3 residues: CASSRVLVHDEQYF. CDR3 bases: TGTGCCAGCAGTCGGGTGCTTGTTCACGACGAGCAGTACTTC.

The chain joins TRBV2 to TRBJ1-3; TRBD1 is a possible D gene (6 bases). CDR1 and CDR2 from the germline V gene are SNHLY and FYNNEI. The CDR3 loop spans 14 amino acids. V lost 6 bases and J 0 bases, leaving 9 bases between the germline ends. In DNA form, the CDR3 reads TGTGCCAGCAGCCACAGGGTCTCTGGAAACACCATATATTTT. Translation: CASSHRVSGNTIYF.

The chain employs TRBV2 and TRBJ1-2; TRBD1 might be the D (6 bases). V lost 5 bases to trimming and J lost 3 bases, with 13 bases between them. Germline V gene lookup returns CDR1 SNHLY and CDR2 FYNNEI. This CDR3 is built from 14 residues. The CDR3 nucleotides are TGTGCCAGCAGTTTGACAGGACCCCACTATGGCTACACCTTC. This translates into CASSLTGPHYGYTF.

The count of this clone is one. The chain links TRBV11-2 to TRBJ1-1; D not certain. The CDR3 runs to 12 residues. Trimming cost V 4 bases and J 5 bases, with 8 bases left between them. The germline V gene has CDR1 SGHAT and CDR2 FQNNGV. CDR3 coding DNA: TGTGCCAGCAGCTGGTGGGAGACTGAAGCTTTCTTT. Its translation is CASSWWETEAFF.

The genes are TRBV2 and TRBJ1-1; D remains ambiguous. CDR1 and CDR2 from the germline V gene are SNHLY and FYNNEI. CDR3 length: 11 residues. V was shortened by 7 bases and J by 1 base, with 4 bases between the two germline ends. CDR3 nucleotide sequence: TGTGCCAGCATAAGGAACACTGAAGCTTTCTTT. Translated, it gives CASIRNTEAFF.

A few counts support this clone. This CDR3 is CAFKASGNTIYF. CDR3 coding DNA: TGTGCCTTTAAGGCCTCTGGAAACACCATATATTTT. The chain joins TRBV2 to TRBJ1-3; D gene unclear. Germline V gives CDR1 SNHLY, CDR2 FYNNEI. The CDR3 is 12 residues long. Between the trimmed V and J ends, which lost 11 bases and 0 bases, there was a span of 8 bases.

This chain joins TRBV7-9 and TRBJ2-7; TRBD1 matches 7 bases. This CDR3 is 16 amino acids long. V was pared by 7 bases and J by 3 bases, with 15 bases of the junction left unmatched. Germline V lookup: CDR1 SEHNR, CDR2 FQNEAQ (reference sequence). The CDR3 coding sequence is TGTGCCAGCAACACCCGCAGACAGGGAACCTTCTACGAGCAGTACTTC. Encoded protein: CASNTRRQGTFYEQYF.

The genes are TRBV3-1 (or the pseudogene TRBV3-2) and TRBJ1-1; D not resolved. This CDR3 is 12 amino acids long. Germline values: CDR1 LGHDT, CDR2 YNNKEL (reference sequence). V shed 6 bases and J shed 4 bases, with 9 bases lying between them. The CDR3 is CASRLEGTEAFF. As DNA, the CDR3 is TGTGCCAGCAGGTTGGAGGGCACTGAAGCTTTCTTT.

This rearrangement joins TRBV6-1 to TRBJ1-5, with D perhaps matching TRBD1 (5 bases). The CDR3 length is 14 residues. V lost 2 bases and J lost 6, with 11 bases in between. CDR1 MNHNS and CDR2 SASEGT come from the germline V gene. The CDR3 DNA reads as TGTGCCAGCAGTGAATCGAGGGGTCGTCAGCCCCAGCATTTT. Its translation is CASSESRGRQPQHF.

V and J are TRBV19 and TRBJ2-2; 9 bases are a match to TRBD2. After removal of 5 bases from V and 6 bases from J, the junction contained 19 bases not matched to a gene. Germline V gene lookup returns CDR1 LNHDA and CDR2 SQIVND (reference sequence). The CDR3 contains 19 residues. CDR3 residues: CASSRLAEEAMIDPGELFF. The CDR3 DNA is TGTGCCAGTAGTCGACTAGCGGAGGAAGCTATGATAGACCCCGGGGAGCTGTTTTTT.

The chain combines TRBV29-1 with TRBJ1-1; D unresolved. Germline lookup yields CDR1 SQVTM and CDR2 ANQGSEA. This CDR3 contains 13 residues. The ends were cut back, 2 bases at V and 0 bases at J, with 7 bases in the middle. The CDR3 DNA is TGCAGCGTTGAATCCGGGATGAACACTGAAGCTTTCTTT. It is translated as CSVESGMNTEAFF.

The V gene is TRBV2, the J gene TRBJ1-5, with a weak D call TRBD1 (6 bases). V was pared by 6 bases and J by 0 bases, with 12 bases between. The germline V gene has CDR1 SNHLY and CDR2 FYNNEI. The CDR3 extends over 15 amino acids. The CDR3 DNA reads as TGTGCCAGCAGCAGTAGGGGACATAGCAATCAGCCCCAGCATTTT. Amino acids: CASSSRGHSNQPQHF.

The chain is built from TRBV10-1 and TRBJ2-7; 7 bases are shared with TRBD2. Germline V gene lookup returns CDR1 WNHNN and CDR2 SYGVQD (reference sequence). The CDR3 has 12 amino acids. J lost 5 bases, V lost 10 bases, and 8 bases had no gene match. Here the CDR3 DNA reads TGCGCCACAAATCGCGGGGGTAACGAGCAGTACTTC. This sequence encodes CATNRGGNEQYF.

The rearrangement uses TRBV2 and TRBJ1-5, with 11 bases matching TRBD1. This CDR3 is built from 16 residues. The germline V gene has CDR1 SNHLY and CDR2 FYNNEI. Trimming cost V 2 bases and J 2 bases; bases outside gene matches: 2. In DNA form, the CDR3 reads TGTGCCAGCAGTGAACGGACAGGGGGCGGCAATCAGCCCCAGCATTTT. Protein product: CASSERTGGGNQPQHF. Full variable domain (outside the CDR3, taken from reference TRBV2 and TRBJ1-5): EPEVTQTPSHQVTQMGQEVILRCVPISNHLYFYWYRQILGQKVEFLVSFYNNEISEKSEIFDDQFSVERPDGSNFTLKIRSTKLEDSAMYFCASSERTGGGNQPQHFGDGTRLSIL.

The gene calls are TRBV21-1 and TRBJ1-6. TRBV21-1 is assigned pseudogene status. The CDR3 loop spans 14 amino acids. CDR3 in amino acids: CASTGRFYNSPLHF. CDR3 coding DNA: TGTGCCAGCACTGGGAGATTCTACAATTCACCCCTCCACTTT.

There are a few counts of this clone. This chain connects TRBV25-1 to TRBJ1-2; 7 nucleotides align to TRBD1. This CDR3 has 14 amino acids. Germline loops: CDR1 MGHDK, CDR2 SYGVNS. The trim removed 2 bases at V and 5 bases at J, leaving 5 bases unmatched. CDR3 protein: CASSEVGQRYGYTF. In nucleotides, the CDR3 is TGTGCCAGCAGTGAAGTGGGACAGAGATATGGCTACACCTTC.

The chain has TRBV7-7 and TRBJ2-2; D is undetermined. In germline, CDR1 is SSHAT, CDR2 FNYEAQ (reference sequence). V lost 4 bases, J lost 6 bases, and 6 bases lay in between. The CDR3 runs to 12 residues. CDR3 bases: TGTGCCAGCAGCTCCCAAGCCGGGGAGCTGTTTTTT. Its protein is CASSSQAGELFF.